Detailed here is one TCR beta chain. Its antigen is currently unknown. Sequencing used immunoSEQ multiplex PCR; TCRdb keeps in-frame clones, though not all of them. The sample lists over 150,000 clones; around 90% were seen once. The V end lost 6 bases, the J end lost 0 bases, and 14 bases lay between the germline ends. The CDR3 sequence is 15 residues long. Germline values: CDR1 MDHEN, CDR2 SYDVKM. The source of the sample is a study of T cell responses to AZD1222 COVID-19 vaccine. Broader study findings: There were vaccine-associated CD4 TCRs across spike, dominant at 160-218 and 743-854.

The sample in question was peripheral blood, obtained on day 0 of AZD1222 vaccination. This TCR came from an adult in good health. V and J are TRBV28 and TRBJ1-1; tentative D call: TRBD1 (5 bases). This chain's CDR3 is CASRRGFLVNTEAFF. For the CDR3, the DNA is TGTGCCAGCAGACGGGGGTTCCTTGTGAACACTGAAGCTTTCTTT. Variable domain in full (rest from reference TRBV28 and TRBJ1-1): DVKVTQSSRYLVKRTGEKVFLECVQDMDHENMFWYRQDPGLGLRLIYFSYDVKMKEKGDIPEGYSVSREKKERFSLILESASTNQTSMYLCASRRGFLVNTEAFFGQGTRLTVV.